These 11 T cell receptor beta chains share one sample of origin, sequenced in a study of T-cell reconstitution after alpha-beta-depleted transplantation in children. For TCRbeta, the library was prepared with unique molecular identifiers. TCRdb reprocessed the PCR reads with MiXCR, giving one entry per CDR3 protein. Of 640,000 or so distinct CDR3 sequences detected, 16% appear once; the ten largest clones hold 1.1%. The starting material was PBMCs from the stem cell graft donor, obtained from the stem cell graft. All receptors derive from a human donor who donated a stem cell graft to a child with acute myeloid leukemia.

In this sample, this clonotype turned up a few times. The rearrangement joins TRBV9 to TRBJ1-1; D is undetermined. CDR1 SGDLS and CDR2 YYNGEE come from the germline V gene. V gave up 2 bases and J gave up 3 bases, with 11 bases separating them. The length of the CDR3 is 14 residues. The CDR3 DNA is TGTGCCAGCAGCGTCGCGGAGGGTCACACTGAAGCTTTCTTT. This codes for CASSVAEGHTEAFF.

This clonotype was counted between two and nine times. CDR3 in amino acids: CASGPRGRIEQYF. CDR3 nucleotides: TGTGCCAGCGGTCCCCGGGGGCGGATCGAGCAGTACTTC. The chain combines TRBV6-1 with TRBJ2-7, with D perhaps assigned TRBD1 or TRBD2 (6 bases each). From germline, CDR1 is MNHNS and CDR2 SASEGT. This CDR3 has 13 amino acids. V was pared by 8 bases and J by 6 bases, with 17 bases between.

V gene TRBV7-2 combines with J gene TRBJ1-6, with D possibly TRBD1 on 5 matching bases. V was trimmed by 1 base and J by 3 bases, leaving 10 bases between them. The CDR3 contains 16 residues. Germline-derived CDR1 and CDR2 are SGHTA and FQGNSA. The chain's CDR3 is CASSLGGQFYNSPLHF. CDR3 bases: TGTGCCAGCAGCTTAGGGGGCCAATTCTATAATTCACCCCTCCACTTT.

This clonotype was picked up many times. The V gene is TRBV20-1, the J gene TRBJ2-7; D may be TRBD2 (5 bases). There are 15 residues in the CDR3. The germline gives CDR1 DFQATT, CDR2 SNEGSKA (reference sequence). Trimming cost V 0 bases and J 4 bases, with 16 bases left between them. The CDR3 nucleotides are TGCAGTGCTAGAGATGGAGGAGAGGCCTTGTACGAGCAGTACTTC. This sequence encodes CSARDGGEALYEQYF.

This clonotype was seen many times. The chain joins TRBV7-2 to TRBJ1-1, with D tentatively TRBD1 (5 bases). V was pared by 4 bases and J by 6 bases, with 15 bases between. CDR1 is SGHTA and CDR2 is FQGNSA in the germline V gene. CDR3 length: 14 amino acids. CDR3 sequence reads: CASSWANQGSEAFF. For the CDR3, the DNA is TGTGCCAGCAGCTGGGCAAATCAGGGTTCTGAAGCTTTCTTT.

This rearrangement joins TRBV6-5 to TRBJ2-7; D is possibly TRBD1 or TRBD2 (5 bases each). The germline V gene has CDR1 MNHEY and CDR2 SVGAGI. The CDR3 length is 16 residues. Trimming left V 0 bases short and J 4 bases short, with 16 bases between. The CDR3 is CASSYSGQGPAYEQYV. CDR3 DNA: TGTGCCAGCAGTTACTCTGGTCAGGGACCAGCTTACGAGCAGTACGTC.

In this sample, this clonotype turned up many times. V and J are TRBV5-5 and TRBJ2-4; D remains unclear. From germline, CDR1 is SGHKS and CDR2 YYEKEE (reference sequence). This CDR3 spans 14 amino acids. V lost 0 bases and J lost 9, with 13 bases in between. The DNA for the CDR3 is TGTGCCAGCAGCTTGGGCTCTATGTGGGGCATTCAGTACTTC. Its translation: CASSLGSMWGIQYF.

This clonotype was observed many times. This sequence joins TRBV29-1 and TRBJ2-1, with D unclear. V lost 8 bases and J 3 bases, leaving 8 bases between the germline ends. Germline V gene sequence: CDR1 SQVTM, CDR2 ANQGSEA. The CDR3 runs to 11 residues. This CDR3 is CSSRDYNEQFF. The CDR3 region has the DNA TGCAGCAGTAGGGACTACAATGAGCAGTTCTTC.

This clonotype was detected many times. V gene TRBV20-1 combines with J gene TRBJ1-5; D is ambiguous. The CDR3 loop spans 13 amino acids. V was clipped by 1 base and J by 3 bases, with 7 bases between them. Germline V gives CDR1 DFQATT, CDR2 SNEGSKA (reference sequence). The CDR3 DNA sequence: TGCAGTGCTAGAGTCCAGCTCAATCAGCCCCAGCATTTT. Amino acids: CSARVQLNQPQHF.

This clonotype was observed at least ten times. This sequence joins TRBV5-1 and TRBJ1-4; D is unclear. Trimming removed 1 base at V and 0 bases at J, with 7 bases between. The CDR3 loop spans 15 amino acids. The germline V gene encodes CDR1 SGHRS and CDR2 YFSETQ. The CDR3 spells CASSLSDATNEKLFF. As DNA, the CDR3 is TGCGCCAGCAGCTTGTCGGATGCAACTAATGAAAAACTGTTTTTT.

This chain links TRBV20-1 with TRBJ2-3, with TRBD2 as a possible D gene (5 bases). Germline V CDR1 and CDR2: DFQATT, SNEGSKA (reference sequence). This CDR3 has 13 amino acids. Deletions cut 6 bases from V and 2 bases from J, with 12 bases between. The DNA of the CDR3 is TGCAGTGCCCCGAGGGAGCCCACAGATACGCAGTATTTT. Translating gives CSAPREPTDTQYF.